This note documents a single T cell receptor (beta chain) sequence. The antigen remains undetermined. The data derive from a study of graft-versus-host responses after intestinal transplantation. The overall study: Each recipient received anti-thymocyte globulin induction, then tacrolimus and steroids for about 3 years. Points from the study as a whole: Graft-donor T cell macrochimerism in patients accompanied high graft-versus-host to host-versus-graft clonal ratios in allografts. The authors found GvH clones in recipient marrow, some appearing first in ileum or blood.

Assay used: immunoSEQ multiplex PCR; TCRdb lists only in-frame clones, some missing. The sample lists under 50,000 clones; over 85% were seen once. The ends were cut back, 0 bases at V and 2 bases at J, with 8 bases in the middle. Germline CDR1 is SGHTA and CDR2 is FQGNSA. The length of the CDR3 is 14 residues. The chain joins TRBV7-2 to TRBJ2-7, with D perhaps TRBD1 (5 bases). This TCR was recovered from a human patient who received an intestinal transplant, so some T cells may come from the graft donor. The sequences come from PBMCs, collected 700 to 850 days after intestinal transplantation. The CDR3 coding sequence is TGTGCCAGCAGCTTAGCTGGCAGGGCCTACGAGCAGTACTTC. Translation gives CASSLAGRAYEQYF.